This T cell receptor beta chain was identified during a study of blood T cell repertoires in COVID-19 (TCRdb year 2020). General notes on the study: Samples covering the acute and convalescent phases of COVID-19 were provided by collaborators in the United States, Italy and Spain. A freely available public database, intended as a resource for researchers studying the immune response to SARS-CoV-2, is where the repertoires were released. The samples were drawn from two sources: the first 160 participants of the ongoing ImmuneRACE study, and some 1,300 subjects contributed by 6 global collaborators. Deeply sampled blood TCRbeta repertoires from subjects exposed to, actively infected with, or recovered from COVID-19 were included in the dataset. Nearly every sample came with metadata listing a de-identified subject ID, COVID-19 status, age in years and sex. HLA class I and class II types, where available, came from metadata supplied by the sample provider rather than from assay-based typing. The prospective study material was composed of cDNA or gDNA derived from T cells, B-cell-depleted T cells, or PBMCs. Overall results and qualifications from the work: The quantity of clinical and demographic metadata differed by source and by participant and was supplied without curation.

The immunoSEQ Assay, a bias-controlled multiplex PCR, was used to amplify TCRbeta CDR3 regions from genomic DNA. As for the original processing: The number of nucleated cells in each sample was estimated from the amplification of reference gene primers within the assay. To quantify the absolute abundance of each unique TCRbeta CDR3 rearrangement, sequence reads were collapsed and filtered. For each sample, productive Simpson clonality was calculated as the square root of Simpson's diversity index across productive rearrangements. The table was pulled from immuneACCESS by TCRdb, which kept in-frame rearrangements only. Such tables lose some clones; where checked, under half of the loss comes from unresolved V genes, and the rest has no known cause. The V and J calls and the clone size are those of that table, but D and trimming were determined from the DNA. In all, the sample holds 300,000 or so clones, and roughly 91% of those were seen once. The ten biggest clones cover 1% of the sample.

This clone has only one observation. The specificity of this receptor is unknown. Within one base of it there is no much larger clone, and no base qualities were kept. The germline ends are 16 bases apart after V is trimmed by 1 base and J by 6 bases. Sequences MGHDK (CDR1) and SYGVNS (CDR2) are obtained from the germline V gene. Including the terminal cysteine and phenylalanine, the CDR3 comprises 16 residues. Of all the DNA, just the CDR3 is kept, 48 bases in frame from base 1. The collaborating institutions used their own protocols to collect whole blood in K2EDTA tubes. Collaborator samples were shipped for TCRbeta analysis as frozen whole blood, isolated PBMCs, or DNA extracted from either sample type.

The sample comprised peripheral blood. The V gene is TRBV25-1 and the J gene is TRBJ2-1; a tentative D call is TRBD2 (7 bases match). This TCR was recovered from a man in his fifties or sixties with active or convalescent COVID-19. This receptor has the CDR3 CASSELGGARSNEQFF. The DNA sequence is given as TGTGCCAGCAGTGAATTAGGGGGGGCGCGAAGCAATGAGCAGTTCTTC.